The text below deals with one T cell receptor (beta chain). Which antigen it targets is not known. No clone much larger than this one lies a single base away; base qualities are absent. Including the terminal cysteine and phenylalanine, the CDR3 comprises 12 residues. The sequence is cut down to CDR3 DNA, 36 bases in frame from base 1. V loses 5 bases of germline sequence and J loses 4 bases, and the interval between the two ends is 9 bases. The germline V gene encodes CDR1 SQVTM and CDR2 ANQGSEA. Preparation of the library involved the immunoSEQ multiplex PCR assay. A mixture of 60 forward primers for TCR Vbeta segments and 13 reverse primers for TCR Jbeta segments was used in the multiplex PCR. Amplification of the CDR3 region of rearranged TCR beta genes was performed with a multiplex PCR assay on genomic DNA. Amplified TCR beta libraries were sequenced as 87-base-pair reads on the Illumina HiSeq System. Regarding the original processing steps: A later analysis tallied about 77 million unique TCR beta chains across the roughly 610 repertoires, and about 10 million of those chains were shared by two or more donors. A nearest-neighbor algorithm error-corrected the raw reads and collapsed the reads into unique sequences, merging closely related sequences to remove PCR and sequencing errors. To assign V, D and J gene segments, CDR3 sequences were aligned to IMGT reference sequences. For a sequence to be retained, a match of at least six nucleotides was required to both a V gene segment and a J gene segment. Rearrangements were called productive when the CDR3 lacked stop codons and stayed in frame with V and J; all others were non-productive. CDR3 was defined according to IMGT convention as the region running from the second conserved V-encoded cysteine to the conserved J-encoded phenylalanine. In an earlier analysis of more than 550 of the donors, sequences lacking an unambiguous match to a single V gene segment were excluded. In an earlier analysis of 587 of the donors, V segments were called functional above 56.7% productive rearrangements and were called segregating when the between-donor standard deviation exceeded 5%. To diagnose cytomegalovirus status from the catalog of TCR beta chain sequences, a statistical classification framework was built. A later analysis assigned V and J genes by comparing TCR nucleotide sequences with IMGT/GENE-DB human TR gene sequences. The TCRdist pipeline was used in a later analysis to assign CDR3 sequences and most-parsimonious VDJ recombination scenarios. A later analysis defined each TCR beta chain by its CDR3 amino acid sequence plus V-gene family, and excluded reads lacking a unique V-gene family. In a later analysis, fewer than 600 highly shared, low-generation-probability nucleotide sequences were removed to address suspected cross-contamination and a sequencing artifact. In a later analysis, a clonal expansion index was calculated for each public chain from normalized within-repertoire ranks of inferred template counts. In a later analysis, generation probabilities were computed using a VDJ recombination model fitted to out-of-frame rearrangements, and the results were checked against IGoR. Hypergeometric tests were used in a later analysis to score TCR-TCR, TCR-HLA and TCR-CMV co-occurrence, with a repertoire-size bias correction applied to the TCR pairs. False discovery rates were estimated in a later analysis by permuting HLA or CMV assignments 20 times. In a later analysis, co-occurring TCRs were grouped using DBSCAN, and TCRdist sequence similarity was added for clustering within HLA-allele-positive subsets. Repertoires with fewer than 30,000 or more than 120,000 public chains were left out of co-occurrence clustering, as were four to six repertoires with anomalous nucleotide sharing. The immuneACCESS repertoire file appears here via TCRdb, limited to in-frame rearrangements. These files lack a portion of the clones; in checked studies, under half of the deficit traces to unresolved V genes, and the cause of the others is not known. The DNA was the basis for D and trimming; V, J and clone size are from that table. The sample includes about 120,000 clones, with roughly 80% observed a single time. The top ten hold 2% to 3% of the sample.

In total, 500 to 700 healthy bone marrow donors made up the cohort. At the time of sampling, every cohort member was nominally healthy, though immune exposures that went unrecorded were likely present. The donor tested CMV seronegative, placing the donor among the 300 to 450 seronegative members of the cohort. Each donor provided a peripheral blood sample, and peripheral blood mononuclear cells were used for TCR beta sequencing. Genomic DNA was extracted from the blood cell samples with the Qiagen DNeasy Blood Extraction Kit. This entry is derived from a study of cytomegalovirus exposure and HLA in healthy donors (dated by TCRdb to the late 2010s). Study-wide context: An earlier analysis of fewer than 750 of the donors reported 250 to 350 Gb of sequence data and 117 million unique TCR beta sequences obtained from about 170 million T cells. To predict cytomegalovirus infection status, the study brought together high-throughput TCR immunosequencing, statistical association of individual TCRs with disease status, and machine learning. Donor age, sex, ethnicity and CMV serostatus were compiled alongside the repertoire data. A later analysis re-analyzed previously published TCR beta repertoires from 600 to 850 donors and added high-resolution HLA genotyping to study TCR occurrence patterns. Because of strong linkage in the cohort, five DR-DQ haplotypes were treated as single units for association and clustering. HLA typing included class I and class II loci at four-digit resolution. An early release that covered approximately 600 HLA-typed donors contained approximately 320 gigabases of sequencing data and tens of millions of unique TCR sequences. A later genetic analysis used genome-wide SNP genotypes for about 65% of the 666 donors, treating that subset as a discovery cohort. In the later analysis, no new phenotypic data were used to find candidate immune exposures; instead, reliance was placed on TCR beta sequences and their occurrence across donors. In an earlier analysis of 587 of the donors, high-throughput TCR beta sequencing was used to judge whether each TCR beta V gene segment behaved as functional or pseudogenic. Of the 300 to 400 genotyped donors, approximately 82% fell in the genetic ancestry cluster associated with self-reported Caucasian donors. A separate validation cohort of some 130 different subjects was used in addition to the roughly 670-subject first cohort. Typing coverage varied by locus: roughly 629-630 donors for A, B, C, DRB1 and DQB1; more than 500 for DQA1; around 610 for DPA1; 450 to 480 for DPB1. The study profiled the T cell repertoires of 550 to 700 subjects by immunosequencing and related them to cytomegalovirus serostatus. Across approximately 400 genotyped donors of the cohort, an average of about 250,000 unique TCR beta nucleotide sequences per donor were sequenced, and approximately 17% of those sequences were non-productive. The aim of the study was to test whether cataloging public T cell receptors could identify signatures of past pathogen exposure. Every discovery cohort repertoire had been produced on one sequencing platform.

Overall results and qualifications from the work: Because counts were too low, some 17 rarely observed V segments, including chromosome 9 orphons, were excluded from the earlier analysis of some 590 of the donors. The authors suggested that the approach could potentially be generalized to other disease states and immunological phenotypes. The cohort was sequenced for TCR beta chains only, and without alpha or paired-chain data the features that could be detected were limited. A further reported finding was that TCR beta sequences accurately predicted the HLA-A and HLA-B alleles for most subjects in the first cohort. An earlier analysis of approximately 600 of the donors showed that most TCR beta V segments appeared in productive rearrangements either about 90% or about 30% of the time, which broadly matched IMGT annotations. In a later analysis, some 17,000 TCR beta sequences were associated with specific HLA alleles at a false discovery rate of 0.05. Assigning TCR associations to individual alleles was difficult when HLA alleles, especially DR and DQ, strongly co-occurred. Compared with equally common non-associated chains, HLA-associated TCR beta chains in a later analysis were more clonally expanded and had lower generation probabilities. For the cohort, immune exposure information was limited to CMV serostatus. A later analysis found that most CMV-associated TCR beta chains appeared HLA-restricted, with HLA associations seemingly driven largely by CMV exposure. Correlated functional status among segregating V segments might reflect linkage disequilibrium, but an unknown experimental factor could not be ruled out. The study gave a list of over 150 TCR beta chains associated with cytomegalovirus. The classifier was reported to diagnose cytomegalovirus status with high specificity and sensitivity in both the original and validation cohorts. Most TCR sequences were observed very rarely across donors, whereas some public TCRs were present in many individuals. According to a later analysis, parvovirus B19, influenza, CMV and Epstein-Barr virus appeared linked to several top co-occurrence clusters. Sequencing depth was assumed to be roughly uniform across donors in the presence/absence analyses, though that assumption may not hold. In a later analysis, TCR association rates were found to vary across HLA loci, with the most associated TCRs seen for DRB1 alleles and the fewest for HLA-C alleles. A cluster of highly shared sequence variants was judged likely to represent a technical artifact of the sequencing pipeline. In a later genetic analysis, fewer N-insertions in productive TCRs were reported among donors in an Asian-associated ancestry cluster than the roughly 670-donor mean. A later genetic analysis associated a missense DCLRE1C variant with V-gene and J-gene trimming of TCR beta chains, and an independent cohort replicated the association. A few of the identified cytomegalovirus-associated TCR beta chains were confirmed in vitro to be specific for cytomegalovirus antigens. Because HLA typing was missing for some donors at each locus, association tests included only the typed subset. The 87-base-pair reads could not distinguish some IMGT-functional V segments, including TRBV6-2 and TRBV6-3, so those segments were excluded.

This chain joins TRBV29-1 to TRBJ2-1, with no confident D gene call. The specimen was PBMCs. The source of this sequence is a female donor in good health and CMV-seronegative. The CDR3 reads CSVLGGYNEQFF. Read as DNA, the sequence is TGCAGCGTTCTAGGTGGGTACAATGAGCAGTTCTTC.